This T cell receptor beta chain stems from a study of blood T cell repertoires in COVID-19. The overall study: Donors in the United States, Italy and Spain gave samples during acute or convalescent COVID-19. From T cells, B-cell-depleted T cells, or PBMCs came the material, which was cDNA or gDNA.

Only a few counts were recorded for this clone. Original analysis: For nucleated cells, counts were estimated from reference gene primer amplification. Here immunoSEQ multiplex PCR was the method, and the copy in TCRdb shows in-frame clones only, minus some. V, J and clone size were drawn from that table, and D and trimming were deduced from the DNA. The sample lists over 120,000 clones, around 83% occurring once. Clinical history as reported by participants underpinned cohort assignment. V shed 7 bases and J 5 bases; nucleotides not matched to a gene: 5. The CDR3 runs 12 residues. The sequence was obtained from a man aged 50 to 59 who had recovered from COVID-19. The V call is TRBV12-3 or TRBV12-4, the J call TRBJ2-7, with 7 bases lining up with TRBD1. What was sequenced was PBMCs or T cells enriched from blood (not recorded which). This CDR3 reads CASTKTGNEQYF. CDR3 in DNA: TGTGCCAGCACCAAGACAGGGAACGAGCAGTACTTC.